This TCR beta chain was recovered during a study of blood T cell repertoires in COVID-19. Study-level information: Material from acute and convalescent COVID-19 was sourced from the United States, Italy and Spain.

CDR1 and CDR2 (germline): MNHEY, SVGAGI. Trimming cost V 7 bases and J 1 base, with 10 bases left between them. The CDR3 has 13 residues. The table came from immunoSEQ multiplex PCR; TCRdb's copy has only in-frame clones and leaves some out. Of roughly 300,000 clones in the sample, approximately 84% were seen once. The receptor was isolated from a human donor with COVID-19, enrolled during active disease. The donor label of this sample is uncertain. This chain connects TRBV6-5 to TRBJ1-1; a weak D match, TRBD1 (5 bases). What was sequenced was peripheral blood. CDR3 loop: CASIWTSNTEAFF. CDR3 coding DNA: TGTGCCAGCATCTGGACATCGAACACTGAAGCTTTCTTT.